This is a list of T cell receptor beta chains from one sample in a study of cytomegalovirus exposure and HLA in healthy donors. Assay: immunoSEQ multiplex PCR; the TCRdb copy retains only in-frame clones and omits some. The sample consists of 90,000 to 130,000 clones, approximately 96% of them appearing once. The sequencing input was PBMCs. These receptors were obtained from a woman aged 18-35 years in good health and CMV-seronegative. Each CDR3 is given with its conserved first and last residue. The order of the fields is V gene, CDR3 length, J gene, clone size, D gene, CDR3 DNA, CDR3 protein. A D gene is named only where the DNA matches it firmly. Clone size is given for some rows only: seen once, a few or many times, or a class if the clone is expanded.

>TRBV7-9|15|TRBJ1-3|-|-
TGTGCCAGCAGCTTACAACCAGGGACCGGGGGCACCATATATTTT
CASSLQPGTGGTIYF
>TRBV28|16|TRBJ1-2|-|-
TGTGCCAGCAGTCCCCCCCGGGCGGGGGCGAACTATGGCTACACCTTC
CASSPPRAGANYGYTF
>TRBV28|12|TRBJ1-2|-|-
TGTGCCAGCAGGCAGGGGTTCTATGGCTACACCTTC
CASRQGFYGYTF
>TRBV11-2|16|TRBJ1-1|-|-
TGTGCCAGCAGCTTGCCCGTACAGGTTGCTGGCACTGAAGCTTTCTTT
CASSLPVQVAGTEAFF
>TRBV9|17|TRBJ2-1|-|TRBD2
TGTGCCAGCAGCGTAGGCCCACTAGCGGGGGGGGCCCATGAGCAGTTCTTC
CASSVGPLAGGAHEQFF
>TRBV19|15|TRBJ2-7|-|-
TGTGCCAGTAGTATAACTTCTCGAGGGGGTTACGAGCAGTACTTC
CASSITSRGGYEQYF
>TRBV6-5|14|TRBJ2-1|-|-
TGTGCCAGCAGTTACAGGGGTGCCTACAATGAGCAGTTCTTC
CASSYRGAYNEQFF
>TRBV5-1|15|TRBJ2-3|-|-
TGCGCCAGCAGCTTGAGGCAGGGCGACACAGATACGCAGTATTTT
CASSLRQGDTDTQYF
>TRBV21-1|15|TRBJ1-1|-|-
TGTGCCAGCAGCAAAGACTTTCCATCCTACACTGAAGCTTTCTTT
CASSKDFPSYTEAFF
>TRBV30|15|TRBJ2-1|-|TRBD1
TGTGCCTGTCGAGGGACAGGGGATACCTGGAATGAGCAGTTCTTC
CACRGTGDTWNEQFF
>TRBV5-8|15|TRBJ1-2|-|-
TGTGCCAGCAGCTTGGGCTCCAGGGTCAACTATGGCTACACCTTC
CASSLGSRVNYGYTF
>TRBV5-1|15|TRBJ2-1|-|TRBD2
TGCGCCAGCAGCTTCGTAGCGGGGGCATACAATGAGCAGTTCTTC
CASSFVAGAYNEQFF
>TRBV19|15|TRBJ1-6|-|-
TGTGCCAGTAATCAAGGACTCGACCTTAATTCACCCCTCCACTTT
CASNQGLDLNSPLHF
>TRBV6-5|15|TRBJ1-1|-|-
TGTGCCAGCAGTTACTCGGGCAACATGAACACTGAAGCTTTCTTT
CASSYSGNMNTEAFF
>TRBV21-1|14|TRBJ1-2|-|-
TGTGCCAGCAGCAATTGGGGCTCAAACTATGGCTACACCTTC
CASSNWGSNYGYTF
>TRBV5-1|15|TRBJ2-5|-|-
TGCGCCAGCAGTGGCAGGACAGGGAGGGAAGAGACCCAGTACTTC
CASSGRTGREETQYF
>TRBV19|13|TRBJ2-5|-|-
TGTGCCAGTGAGTCGGTGGGGGGAGAGACCCAGTACTTC
CASESVGGETQYF
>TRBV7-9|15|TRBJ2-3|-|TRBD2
TGTGCCAGCAGCTTAACTAGCGGGGGGGCAGATACGCAGTATTTT
CASSLTSGGADTQYF
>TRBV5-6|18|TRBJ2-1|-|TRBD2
TGTGCCAGCAGCTTGGTCAGTGCGGGGGGGCCAATTGGCAATGAGCAGTTCTTC
CASSLVSAGGPIGNEQFF
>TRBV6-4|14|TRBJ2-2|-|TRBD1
TGTGCCAGCTCATCAAGACAGGGGGCCGGGGAGCTGTTTTTT
CASSSRQGAGELFF
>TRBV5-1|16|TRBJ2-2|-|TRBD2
TGCGCCAGCAGCTTGAAACGGGGGGGATACACCGGGGAGCTGTTTTTT
CASSLKRGGYTGELFF
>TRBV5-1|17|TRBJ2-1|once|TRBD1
TGCGCCAGCAGCGGACAGGCTGCGGGCCCTAGGTGGGGTGAGCAGTTCTTC
CASSGQAAGPRWGEQFF
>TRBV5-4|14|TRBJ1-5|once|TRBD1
TGTGCCAGCAGCTCAGGGGGCGCGGGTCAGCCCCAGCATTTT
CASSSGGAGQPQHF
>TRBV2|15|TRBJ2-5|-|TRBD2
TGTGCCAGCAACGAGGGACTAGCGGGGGTAGAGACCCAGTACTTC
CASNEGLAGVETQYF
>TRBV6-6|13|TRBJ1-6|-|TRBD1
TGTGCCAGCAGACAGGGGGGGATTTCACCCCTCCACTTT
CASRQGGISPLHF
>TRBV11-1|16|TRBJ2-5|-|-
TGTGCCAGCACCCTAAACCGGGGAACAGGGCAAGAGACCCAGTACTTC
CASTLNRGTGQETQYF
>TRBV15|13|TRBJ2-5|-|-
TGTGCCACCAGCCCCCGGAGGCAAGAGACCCAGTACTTC
CATSPRRQETQYF
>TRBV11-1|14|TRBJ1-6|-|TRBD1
TGTGCCAGCAGCCACGGGACAGGGGGTTCACCCCTCCACTTT
CASSHGTGGSPLHF
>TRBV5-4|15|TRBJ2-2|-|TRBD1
TGTGCCAGCAGCTTTGGAGGACAGGGGATCGGGGAGCTGTTTTTT
CASSFGGQGIGELFF
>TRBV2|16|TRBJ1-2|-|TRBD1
TGTGCCAGCAGTGCAACCGACAGGGGGGAAATACGCGGCTACACCTTC
CASSATDRGEIRGYTF
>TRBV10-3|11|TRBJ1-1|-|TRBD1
TGTGCCATCAGTGAAGGACAGGGGGCTTTCTTT
CAISEGQGAFF
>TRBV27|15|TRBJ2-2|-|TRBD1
TGTGCCAGCAGGAGAGGGACAGGTTGGTCCGGGGAGCTGTTTTTT
CASRRGTGWSGELFF
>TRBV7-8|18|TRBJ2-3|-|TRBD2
TGTGCCAGCAGCCAACCCCGGACGGGGGGACGGGCCACAGATACGCAGTATTTT
CASSQPRTGGRATDTQYF
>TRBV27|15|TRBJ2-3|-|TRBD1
TGTGCCAGCAGTTTCGACAGGGATGGGGCAGATACGCAGTATTTT
CASSFDRDGADTQYF
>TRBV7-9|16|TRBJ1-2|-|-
TGTGCCAGCAGCCCCGCCGCGGGGGTCTCCCTTTATGGCTACACCTTC
CASSPAAGVSLYGYTF
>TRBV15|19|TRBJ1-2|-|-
TGTGCCACCAGCAGAGATACCCCCGCCCGACAGAGGAAAGACTATGGCTACACCTTC
CATSRDTPARQRKDYGYTF
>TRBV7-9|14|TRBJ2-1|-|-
TGTGCCAGCAGCTTCGTGGGGGCGCGCAATGAGCAGTTCTTC
CASSFVGARNEQFF
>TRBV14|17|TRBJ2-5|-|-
TGTGCCAGCAGCCCCCGGGGGGCGGGGGCCCCAGGAGAGACCCAGTACTTC
CASSPRGAGAPGETQYF
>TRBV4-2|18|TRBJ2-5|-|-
TGTGCCAGCAGCCTTCACATACCCCGGGACATAACCCAAGAGACCCAGTACTTC
CASSLHIPRDITQETQYF
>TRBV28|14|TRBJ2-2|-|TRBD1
TGTGCCAGCGGGGGACAGACCAACACCGGGGAGCTGTTTTTT
CASGGQTNTGELFF
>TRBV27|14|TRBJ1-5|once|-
TGTGCCAGCAGTTTAGGGAGCTACAATCAGCCCCAGCATTTT
CASSLGSYNQPQHF